Below are 17 T cell receptor beta chains sequenced from a single sample in a study of blood T cell repertoires in COVID-19. Generated by immunoSEQ multiplex PCR, the TCRdb table keeps only in-frame clones and is missing some. The sample gives about 210,000 clones, around four fifths of which show up once; 2% to 3% is in the top ten. Sequencing was done on a sample of peripheral blood. The receptors were sampled from a woman between 40 and 50 years old with active or convalescent COVID-19.

The rearrangement uses TRBV30 and TRBJ1-1, with D possibly matching TRBD1 (6 bases). Trimming removed 5 bases at V and 11 bases at J, with 12 bases between. The CDR3 loop spans 10 amino acids. The germline gives CDR1 GTSNPN, CDR2 SVGIG (reference sequence). The CDR3 here is CAWGGAGAFF. DNA of the CDR3: TGTGCCTGGGGGGGGGCGGGCGCTTTCTTT. The complete variable domain, with remaining parts taken from reference TRBV30 and TRBJ1-1, reads SQTIHQWPATLVQPVGSPLSLECTVEGTSNPNLYWYRQAAGRGLQLLFYSVGIGQISSEVPQNLSASRPQDRQFILSSKKLLLSDSGFYLCAWGGAGAFFGQGTRLTVV.

The chain employs TRBV2 and TRBJ1-1; 8 bases are a match to TRBD1. CDR3 length: 13 residues. V was pared by 9 bases and J by 6 bases, with 9 bases of the junction left unmatched. Germline CDR1 SNHLY, CDR2 FYNNEI. CDR3 in DNA: TGTGCCAGTCGGACAGGGCCCTGGGCTGAAGCTTTCTTT. Translated, it gives CASRTGPWAEAFF.

The table lists this clone with a few counts. The chain combines TRBV28 with TRBJ1-2; 7 bases align to TRBD1. The CDR3 totals 14 residues. After removal of 7 bases from V and 5 bases from J, the junction contained 10 bases not matched to a gene. Germline V gene sequence: CDR1 MDHEN, CDR2 SYDVKM. CDR3 sequence (DNA): TGTGCCAGCAAACCGGGGACAGCCCTTTATGGCTACACCTTC. Translation: CASKPGTALYGYTF.

The chain employs TRBV12-3 or TRBV12-4 and TRBJ2-2; a possible D gene is TRBD1 (6 bases). This CDR3 has 13 residues. V lost 5 bases and J 7 bases, leaving 11 bases between the germline ends. CDR3 bases: TGTGCCAGCAGTACTACAGGGTTCGGGGAGCTGTTTTTT. It codes for CASSTTGFGELFF.

The rearrangement uses TRBV10-2 and TRBJ2-7; the match to TRBD2 covers 7 bases. CDR1 and CDR2 from the germline V gene are WSHSY and SAAADI. J lost 3 bases, V lost 4 bases, and 12 bases had no gene match. The length of the CDR3 is 16 residues. The CDR3 nucleotides read TGCGCCAGCAGTGGGGGCCCTAGCGGAGCGTTCTACGAGCAGTACTTC. Encoded protein: CASSGGPSGAFYEQYF.

The genes are TRBV7-2 and TRBJ2-1; D is perhaps TRBD2 (5 bases). The CDR3 length is 18 residues. V lost 4 bases to trimming and J lost 7 bases, with 26 bases between them. Germline CDR1 and CDR2: SGHTA and FQGNSA. CDR3 region: CASSYGWASNSANNEQFF. CDR3 DNA sequence: TGTGCCAGCAGCTACGGGTGGGCTAGCAATTCGGCAAATAATGAGCAGTTCTTC.

The chain employs TRBV11-2 and TRBJ2-4, with D perhaps TRBD1 (5 bases). In germline, CDR1 is SGHAT, CDR2 FQNNGV. Trimming stripped 2 bases from V and 13 bases from J, with 12 bases between. The CDR3 length is 12 residues. CDR3 residues: CASSLQGVGQYF. The CDR3 nucleotides are TGTGCCAGCAGCTTACAGGGTGTAGGCCAGTACTTC. Full variable domain (remainder filled in from reference TRBV11-2 and TRBJ2-4): EAGVAQSPRYKIIEKRQSVAFWCNPISGHATLYWYQQILGQGPKLLIQFQNNGVVDDSQLPKDRFSAERLKGVDSTLKIQPAKLEDSAVYLCASSLQGVGQYFGAGTRLSVL.

The rearrangement links TRBV5-1 to TRBJ1-4; D is possibly TRBD1 (6 bases). CDR3 length: 15 residues. Trimming left V 5 bases short and J 0 bases short, with 11 bases between. CDR1 SGHRS and CDR2 YFSETQ come from the germline V gene. CDR3 DNA sequence: TGCGCCAGCAGGCTGGGGGCGGCAACTAATGAAAAACTGTTTTTT. As protein: CASRLGAATNEKLFF.

This clone was seen more than once but under ten times. V usage is TRBV18 and J usage is TRBJ1-1; D gene unclear. Trimming removed 2 bases at V and 4 bases at J, with 11 bases between. From germline, CDR1 is KGHSH and CDR2 LQKENI. The CDR3 spans 14 residues. CDR3 sequence (DNA): TGTGCCAGCTCACCATCCTTAGAGTTCACTGAAGCTTTCTTT. Translating gives CASSPSLEFTEAFF.

This sequence joins TRBV20-1 and TRBJ2-1; a possible D gene is TRBD2 (5 bases). CDR1 is DFQATT and CDR2 is SNEGSKA in the germline V gene (reference sequence). Between the trimmed V and J ends, which lost 3 bases and 5 bases, there was a span of 14 bases. This CDR3 comprises 14 residues. DNA for the CDR3: TGCAGTGCTAGTTTGCTAGCAGCAAACAATGAGCAGTTCTTC. This codes for CSASLLAANNEQFF.

The V gene is TRBV24-1, the J gene TRBJ1-2, with 8 nucleotides matching TRBD1. The CDR3 contains 14 residues. The J segment lost 5 bases and the V segment lost 5 bases, leaving 6 bases of the junction unmatched. Per germline, CDR1 KGHDR and CDR2 SFDVKD. The CDR3 loop is CATSGSDRGYGYTF. CDR3 nucleotides: TGTGCCACCAGTGGTTCTGACAGGGGATATGGCTACACCTTC.

The chain couples TRBV7-9 to TRBJ1-3, with D unclear. The CDR3 is made up of 13 amino acids. Germline CDR1 is SEHNR and CDR2 is FQNEAQ (reference sequence). V dropped 5 bases and J dropped 4 bases, with 9 bases sitting between them. The CDR3 protein is CASSPGVGNTIYF. The CDR3, as DNA: TGTGCCAGCAGCCCCGGAGTCGGAAACACCATATATTTT.

V gene TRBV12-3 or TRBV12-4 combines with J gene TRBJ2-5; D remains ambiguous. V lost 1 base and J lost 5, with 8 bases in between. The CDR3 runs to 13 residues. The CDR3 reads CASSLGPSETQYF. As DNA, the CDR3 is TGTGCCAGCAGTTTAGGGCCTTCGGAGACCCAGTACTTC.

This clone came up once. V and J are TRBV13 and TRBJ2-3, with 16 bases that match TRBD2. CDR1 PRHDT and CDR2 FYEKMQ come from the germline V gene (reference sequence). The ends lost 4 bases at V and 1 base at J; junction bases unmatched: 11. The CDR3 sequence is 20 residues long. DNA for the CDR3: TGTGCCAGCAGCTCGGAGGGACTAGCGGGAGGGCCCTCGGGCACAGATACGCAGTATTTT. Translation: CASSSEGLAGGPSGTDTQYF. Supplemented by reference TRBV13 and TRBJ2-3, the full variable domain reads AAGVIQSPRHLIKEKRETATLKCYPIPRHDTVYWYQQGPGQDPQFLISFYEKMQSDKGSIPDRFSAQQFSDYHSELNMSSLELGDSALYFCASSSEGLAGGPSGTDTQYFGPGTRLTVL.

The chain combines TRBV11-3 with TRBJ1-2; D call uncertain. Trimming shortened V by 4 bases and J by 2 bases, and 11 bases separated the two germline ends. Germline V lookup: CDR1 SGHNT, CDR2 YENEEA. The CDR3 has 14 amino acids. The CDR3 spells CASSSFTENYGYTF. DNA of the CDR3: TGTGCCAGCAGCTCCTTTACAGAGAACTATGGCTACACCTTC.

The chain combines TRBV5-8 with TRBJ2-7; TRBD2 matches 13 bases. After removal of 4 bases from V and 1 base from J, the junction contained 5 bases not matched to a gene. CDR1 SGHTS and CDR2 YDEGEE come from the germline V gene. CDR3 length: 16 residues. CDR3 nucleotides: TGTGCCAGCAGCCGTAGGACTAGCGGGGGATCCTACGAGCAGTACTTC. This sequence encodes CASSRRTSGGSYEQYF.

This rearrangement joins TRBV3-1 (or the pseudogene TRBV3-2) to TRBJ1-6; 8 bases map to TRBD1. Germline trimming cut 3 bases from V and 7 bases from J; bases unmatched to any gene: 11. CDR3 length: 17 residues. Looked up from germline, CDR1 is LGHDT and CDR2 is YNNKEL (reference sequence). CDR3 in DNA: TGTGCCAGCAGCCAGCCGGGACAGGAAATCAGGAATTCACCCCTCCACTTT. This translates into CASSQPGQEIRNSPLHF.